This T cell receptor (beta chain) was captured in a study of graft-versus-host responses after intestinal transplantation. About the study: Grafts were multivisceral, liver-intestinal, or isolated intestinal. Once they had received anti-thymocyte globulin induction, all recipients took tacrolimus and steroids for 2 to 4 years.

Concerning this clone: The antigen is unknown.

The table came from immunoSEQ multiplex PCR; TCRdb's copy has only in-frame clones and leaves some out. The data contain about 85,000 clones, roughly 80% of them singletons. The CDR3 extends over 12 amino acids. Trimming pared 3 bases from V and 4 bases from J, leaving 10 bases between. In germline, CDR1 is GTSNPN, CDR2 SVGIG (reference sequence). The V call is TRBV30, the J call TRBJ2-7; D is uncertain. The origin of this receptor is a human donor who received an intestinal transplant. Sequenced here: unstimulated CD4+ T cells sorted from spleen or lymph node cells, sampled before intestinal transplant. The CDR3 DNA is TGTGCCTGGAGGAGCGAAAGGTACGAGCAGTACTTC. It codes for CAWRSERYEQYF.